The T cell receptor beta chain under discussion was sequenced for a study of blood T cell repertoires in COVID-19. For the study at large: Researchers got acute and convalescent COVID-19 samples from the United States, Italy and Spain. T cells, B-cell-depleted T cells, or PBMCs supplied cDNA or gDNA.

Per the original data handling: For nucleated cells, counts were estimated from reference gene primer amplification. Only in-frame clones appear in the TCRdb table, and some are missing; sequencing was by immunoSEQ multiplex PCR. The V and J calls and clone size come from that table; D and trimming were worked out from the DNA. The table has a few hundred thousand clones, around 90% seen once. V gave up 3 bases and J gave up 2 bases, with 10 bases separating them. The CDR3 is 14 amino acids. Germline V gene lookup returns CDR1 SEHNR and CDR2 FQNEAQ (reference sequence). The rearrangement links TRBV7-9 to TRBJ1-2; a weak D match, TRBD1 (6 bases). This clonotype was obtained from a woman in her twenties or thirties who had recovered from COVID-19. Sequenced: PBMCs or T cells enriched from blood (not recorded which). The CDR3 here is CASSFSGGNYGYTF. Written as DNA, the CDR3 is TGTGCCAGCAGCTTTTCGGGGGGCAACTATGGCTACACCTTC. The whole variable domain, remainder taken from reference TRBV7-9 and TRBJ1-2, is DTGVSQNPRHKITKRGQNVTFRCDPISEHNRLYWYRQTLGQGPEFLTYFQNEAQLEKSRLLSDRFSAERPKGSFSTLEIQRTEQGDSAMYLCASSFSGGNYGYTFGSGTRLTVV.